This entry lists 28 T cell receptor beta chains sequenced from one sample in a study of identical twins. TCRdb re-analysed the 5' RACE reads in MiXCR, keeping a single row per CDR3 protein. Found here are 350,000 to 600,000 distinct CDR3 sequences, approximately 15% of them singletons; the top ten hold approximately 0.52%. This sample also appeared in a second study, on yellow fever vaccine responses in identical twins.

Sequenced input: CD4+ T cells sorted from blood. Receptor source: a woman in her late teens or twenties in good health.

The table lists this clonotype with a few counts. V gene TRBV15 combines with J gene TRBJ1-1; D is perhaps TRBD1 (6 bases). The germline V gene encodes CDR1 LNHNV and CDR2 YYDKDF (reference sequence). The CDR3 covers 15 residues. V gave up 1 base and J gave up 1 base, with 10 bases separating them. DNA for the CDR3: TGTGCCACCAGCAGAGTTAAACAGGGGAACACTGAAGCTTTCTTT. Its translation is CATSRVKQGNTEAFF.

The chain couples TRBV19 to TRBJ2-7; the D gene is possibly TRBD1 (7 bases). Between the trimmed V and J ends, which lost 1 base and 4 bases, there was a span of 14 bases. Germline CDR1 LNHDA, CDR2 SQIVND (reference sequence). CDR3 length: 15 residues. DNA of the CDR3: TGTGCCAGTAGTATAGTTCCAGGGGGGATTTACGAGCAGTACTTC. As protein: CASSIVPGGIYEQYF.

This clonotype was detected many times. The chain carries TRBV6-2 or TRBV6-3 and TRBJ1-1; weak D call: TRBD1 (5 bases). V lost 2 bases, J lost 4 bases, and 14 bases lay in between. The length of the CDR3 is 15 residues. Per germline, CDR1 MNHEY and CDR2 SVGEGT. The CDR3 region has the DNA TGTGCCAGCAGTTACGGGAAAGTAAGGGGCACTGAAGCTTTCTTT. It specifies CASSYGKVRGTEAFF.

The chain recombines TRBV29-1 with TRBJ1-1; perhaps TRBD1 as D (5 bases). V gave up 5 bases and J gave up 1 base, with 17 bases separating them. Germline values: CDR1 SQVTM, CDR2 ANQGSEA. CDR3 size: 15 residues. CDR3 sequence (DNA): TGCAGCGTTTCCACCTTGTCCGGGGCGAACACTGAAGCTTTCTTT. Its protein product is CSVSTLSGANTEAFF.

The rearrangement links TRBV26 to TRBJ2-4; the table's D gene call, TRBD1, was not cross checked with the DNA. TRBV26 is a documented pseudogene. CDR3 size: 16 residues. CDR3 loop: CASSSKGAIAKNIQYF. For the CDR3, the DNA is TGTGCCAGCAGTTCTAAGGGGGCAATAGCCAAAAACATTCAGTACTTC.

This clonotype was counted a few times. This chain uses TRBV2 with TRBJ2-2, with D hard to call. CDR1 is SNHLY, CDR2 FYNNEI, per germline. V was shortened by 5 bases and J by 0 bases, with 13 bases between the two germline ends. This CDR3 spans 16 amino acids. This CDR3 is CASSRDTPANTGELFF. DNA for the CDR3: TGTGCCAGCAGTAGAGACACACCGGCGAACACCGGGGAGCTGTTTTTT.

In this sample, this clonotype turned up a few times. The gene calls are TRBV12-3 or TRBV12-4 and TRBJ2-3; TRBD1 is a possible D gene (5 bases). Trimming shortened V by 6 bases and J by 4 bases, and 17 bases separated the two germline ends. The CDR3 has 15 residues. CDR3: CASRYQGSVADTQYF. The CDR3 DNA sequence: TGTGCCAGCAGATACCAGGGTTCTGTGGCAGATACGCAGTATTTT.

V is TRBV27 and J is TRBJ2-6, with TRBD1 matching over 9 bases. This CDR3 spans 19 amino acids. Germline CDR1 MNHEY, CDR2 SMNVEV (reference sequence). Trimming removed 2 bases from V and 0 bases from J; junction bases left unmatched: 8. CDR3 in amino acids: CASSLVWDRVISGANVLTF. CDR3 DNA sequence: TGTGCCAGCAGTTTAGTGTGGGACAGGGTCATCTCTGGGGCCAACGTCCTGACTTTC. The full variable domain, rest sourced from reference TRBV27 and TRBJ2-6, is EAQVTQNPRYLITVTGKKLTVTCSQNMNHEYMSWYRQDPGLGLRQIYYSMNVEVTDKGDVPEGYKVSRKEKRNFPLILESPSPNQTSLYFCASSLVWDRVISGANVLTFGAGSRLTVL.

This clonotype was observed a handful of times. This sequence joins TRBV20-1 and TRBJ2-4; a weak D match, TRBD1 (6 bases). The CDR3 is 15 amino acids. The V end was cut by 3 bases, the J end by 3 bases, with 15 bases between. Germline CDR1 and CDR2: DFQATT and SNEGSKA (reference sequence). CDR3 bases: TGCAGTGCTAGGGCTACAGGGTTTGTCAAAAACATTCAGTACTTC. Translated: CSARATGFVKNIQYF.

The chain carries TRBV28 and TRBJ2-3; TRBD2 matches at 7 bases. The CDR3 extends over 15 amino acids. CDR1 and CDR2 (germline): MDHEN, SYDVKM. J gave up 12 bases and V 3 bases, and 15 bases lay outside the gene matches. CDR3 amino acids: CASSFWREPPGNQYF. The CDR3, as DNA: TGTGCCAGCAGTTTTTGGCGGGAGCCCCCAGGTAACCAGTATTTT.

The chain is built from TRBV4-2 and TRBJ2-3, with D unclear. The CDR3 extends over 15 amino acids. Germline V lookup: CDR1 LGHNA, CDR2 YNFKEQ. Trimming took 1 base from V and 2 from J, leaving 10 bases between them. The CDR3 nucleotides are TGTGCCAGCAGCCAAGCACCGCTGAACACAGATACGCAGTATTTT. Translated, it gives CASSQAPLNTDTQYF.

CDR3 sequence reads: CASSRGGPSTDTQYF. CDR3 coding DNA: TGTGCCAGCTCTCGGGGGGGCCCGAGCACAGATACGCAGTATTTT. The rearrangement links TRBV2 to TRBJ2-3, with TRBD2 matching 8 bases. Germline assignment: CDR1 SNHLY and CDR2 FYNNEI. CDR3 length: 15 amino acids. The V segment lost 8 bases and the J segment 0 bases; nucleotides outside the gene matches: 7.

This clonotype showed up just a few times. The genes are TRBV7-9 and TRBJ2-2; 11 bases agree with TRBD1. The CDR3 extends over 15 amino acids. J lost 6 bases, V lost 5 bases, and 5 bases had no gene match. CDR1 and CDR2 (germline): SEHNR, FQNEAQ (reference sequence). The CDR3 loop is CASSGRGQGAGELFF. CDR3 bases: TGTGCCAGCAGCGGCCGGGGACAGGGGGCCGGGGAGCTGTTTTTT.

J is TRBJ2-4 and V is TRBV7-6, with D perhaps being TRBD1 or TRBD2 (5 bases each). This CDR3 is 19 amino acids long. V gave up 1 base and J gave up 1 base, with 20 bases separating them. Germline CDR1 reads SGHVS; CDR2 reads FNYEAQ. The CDR3 is CASSLESRGEGVAKNIQYF. The CDR3 coding sequence is TGTGCCAGCAGCTTAGAATCTAGGGGAGAGGGTGTTGCCAAAAACATTCAGTACTTC.

A few counts support this clonotype. The chain carries TRBV7-2 and TRBJ1-1; D gene unclear. The CDR3 consists of 14 residues. V lost 5 bases, J lost 9 bases, and 19 bases lay in between. Germline CDR1 and CDR2: SGHTA and FQGNSA. As DNA, the CDR3 is TGTGCCAGCAGCGAATTTAGAGGACGTACTAAAGCTTTCTTT. It is translated as CASSEFRGRTKAFF.

This clonotype was picked up many times. The chain links TRBV6-2 or TRBV6-3 to TRBJ2-2, with D possibly TRBD1 on 6 matching bases. The CDR3 is made up of 18 amino acids. Trimming removed 0 bases from V and 1 base from J, with 15 bases in between. Germline CDR1 reads MNHEY; CDR2 reads SVGEGT. The CDR3 is CASSYSSKTGLNTGELFF. CDR3 sequence (DNA): TGTGCCAGCAGTTACTCCTCTAAGACAGGCCTGAACACCGGGGAGCTGTTTTTT.

The genes are TRBV6-5 and TRBJ2-3; D uncertain. CDR1 is MNHEY, CDR2 SVGAGI, per germline. Trimming cost V 2 bases and J 3 bases, with 15 bases left between them. The length of the CDR3 is 16 residues. The CDR3 region is CASSYGQTFETDTQYF. The CDR3 DNA reads TGTGCCAGCAGTTACGGTCAGACCTTCGAAACAGATACGCAGTATTTT.

The gene calls are TRBV12-3 or TRBV12-4 and TRBJ2-1; 8 bases match TRBD2. J lost 2 bases, V lost 2 bases, and 2 bases had no gene match. The CDR3 sequence is 15 residues long. The DNA of the CDR3 is TGTGCCAGCAGTTTAAAACTAGCGGCCTACAATGAGCAGTTCTTC. It translates to CASSLKLAAYNEQFF.

The chain recombines TRBV15 with TRBJ1-1; tentatively, D is TRBD1 (6 bases). This CDR3 is 13 amino acids long. V lost 2 bases and J 5 bases, leaving 9 bases between the germline ends. CDR1 is LNHNV and CDR2 is YYDKDF in the germline V gene (reference sequence). This chain's CDR3 is CATSRQGNTEAFF. In DNA, the CDR3 is TGTGCCACCAGCAGACAGGGGAATACTGAAGCTTTCTTT.

The rearrangement joins TRBV21-1 to TRBJ2-1; the D call in the table, TRBD2, was not verified against the DNA. TRBV21-1 is flagged as a pseudogene. The CDR3 extends over 18 amino acids. The CDR3 reads CASSVRTALAGRYNEQFF. CDR3 nucleotides: TGTGCCAGCAGCGTCCGAACGGCCTTGGCGGGCCGCTACAATGAGCAGTTCTTC.

The chain is built from TRBV3-1 and TRBJ2-1; D gene ambiguous. The V gene lost 2 bases and the J gene lost 1 base, with 9 bases spanning the gap. CDR1 is LGHDT, CDR2 YNNKEL, per germline (reference sequence). The CDR3 has 15 amino acids. The CDR3 coding sequence is TGTGCCAGCAGCCAACCGGGCCATTCCTACAATGAGCAGTTCTTC. Its translation is CASSQPGHSYNEQFF.

V is TRBV4-3 and J is TRBJ2-2; 8 bases line up with TRBD2. The J segment lost 2 bases and the V segment lost 0 bases, leaving 11 bases of the junction unmatched. CDR1 is LGHNA, CDR2 YSLEER, per germline. The CDR3 has 19 amino acids. This CDR3 reads CASSQEPPGLGGNTGELFF. The CDR3 bases are TGCGCCAGCAGCCAAGAACCGCCGGGACTAGGGGGTAACACCGGGGAGCTGTTTTTT.

This clonotype was picked up many times. The gene calls are TRBV5-1 and TRBJ2-7, with 7 bases lining up with TRBD1. Germline V CDR1 and CDR2: SGHRS, YFSETQ. The length of the CDR3 is 15 residues. Germline trimming cut 2 bases from V and 0 bases from J; bases unmatched to any gene: 5. The CDR3 is CASSFQTGSSYEQYF. The CDR3 DNA sequence: TGCGCCAGCAGCTTTCAGACAGGGAGCTCCTACGAGCAGTACTTC.

This clonotype turned up a few times. This chain joins TRBV20-1 and TRBJ2-7; D remains unclear. Germline V CDR1 and CDR2: DFQATT, SNEGSKA (reference sequence). The CDR3 contains 14 residues. V was trimmed by 3 bases and J by 6 bases, leaving 18 bases between them. The CDR3 protein is CSASLRRMNSEQYF. The DNA for the CDR3 is TGCAGTGCTAGTCTCAGAAGGATGAATAGCGAGCAGTACTTC.

The chain links TRBV7-9 to TRBJ2-1; 12 bases line up with TRBD2. The V and J ends lost 5 bases and 4 bases, in that order; junction bases with no gene match: 3. Germline V gene data show CDR1 as SEHNR and CDR2 as FQNEAQ (reference sequence). This CDR3 spans 15 amino acids. CDR3 loop: CASSRGLAGYNEQFF. CDR3 DNA: TGTGCCAGCAGCCGAGGACTAGCGGGGTACAATGAGCAGTTCTTC. Based on the CDR3 plus reference TRBV7-9 and TRBJ2-1, the full variable domain is DTGVSQNPRHKITKRGQNVTFRCDPISEHNRLYWYRQTLGQGPEFLTYFQNEAQLEKSRLLSDRFSAERPKGSFSTLEIQRTEQGDSAMYLCASSRGLAGYNEQFFGPGTRLTVL.

This clonotype has only a few counts. The CDR3 DNA follows: TGTGCCTGGATTAACTACAATGAGCAGTTCTTC. It translates to CAWINYNEQFF. This chain joins TRBV30 and TRBJ2-1; D gene uncertain. This CDR3 contains 11 residues. Germline V lookup: CDR1 GTSNPN, CDR2 SVGIG (reference sequence). V was trimmed by 4 bases and J by 3 bases, leaving 4 bases between them.

This clonotype was found a few times. The chain carries TRBV3-1 and TRBJ2-5, with 11 positions matching TRBD2. Germline trimming cut 0 bases from V and 2 bases from J; bases unmatched to any gene: 5. The CDR3 sequence is 17 residues long. Germline values: CDR1 LGHDT, CDR2 YNNKEL (reference sequence). The CDR3 DNA sequence: TGTGCCAGCAGCCAAGATTCAGTAGCGGGGGGGCAAGAGACCCAGTACTTC. Its protein product is CASSQDSVAGGQETQYF.

This clonotype was seen only a few times. The V call is TRBV5-5, the J call TRBJ2-2, with no clear D. Germline V gene sequence: CDR1 SGHKS, CDR2 YYEKEE (reference sequence). V gave up 0 bases and J gave up 6 bases, with 6 bases separating them. The CDR3 is 13 residues long. Here the CDR3 reads CASSLAEAGELFF. The CDR3 bases are TGTGCCAGCAGCTTGGCCGAGGCCGGGGAGCTGTTTTTT.